The rows below give T cell receptor beta chains drawn from one sample of a study of blood T cells in healthy people across ages. TCRdb processed the 5' RACE reads anew with MiXCR; each CDR3 protein has one entry. The data hold approximately 830,000 distinct CDR3 sequences, with less than 80% observed a single time. Sequenced sample: blood. These receptors all come from a man aged 25-45 years in good health. Both conserved end residues are part of each CDR3. D genes are given only for firm matches. Expanded clones are given a class, and other clones once, few, many or no size at all.

d_call	cdr3_length	v_call	j_call	clone_size	cdr3_nt	cdr3_aa
TRBD1	13	TRBV20-1	TRBJ1-6	.	TGCAGTGCTAACAGGGGGCAGGATTCACCCCTCCACTTT	CSANRGQDSPLHF
TRBD1	15	TRBV3-1	TRBJ1-6	.	TGTGCCAGCAGCCGCCGGGGACAGTATAATTCACCCCTCCACTTT	CASSRRGQYNSPLHF
.	18	TRBV7-2	TRBJ1-6	.	TGTGCCAGCAGCCTAGTTTCATCGAGGGGTAGAATTAATTCACCCCTCCACTTT	CASSLVSSRGRINSPLHF
.	14	TRBV7-9	TRBJ2-2	once	TGTGCCAGCAGCTTCGACTCGAACACCGGGGAGCTGTTTTTT	CASSFDSNTGELFF
.	16	TRBV6-5	TRBJ2-3	.	TGTGCCAGCAGTTACTCGGCGGACTCCCGGAGAGATACGCAGTATTTT	CASSYSADSRRDTQYF
TRBD1	17	TRBV9	TRBJ2-5	few	TGTGCCAGCAGCGTAGCTTCGGGACAGGGCTACCGGGGGACCCAGTACTTC	CASSVASGQGYRGTQYF
.	13	TRBV30	TRBJ1-2	.	TGTGCCTGGAGTTCTACCCGGGCAAGCGGCTACACCTTC	CAWSSTRASGYTF
TRBD2	15	TRBV4-1	TRBJ2-5	few	TGCGCCAGCAGCCAAGAGTCACTAGCGGGGAAGACCCAGTACTTC	CASSQESLAGKTQYF
TRBD1	16	TRBV6-5	TRBJ1-5	.	TGTGCCAGCAGCTCAACGACAGGGATTAGCAATCAGCCCCAGCATTTT	CASSSTTGISNQPQHF
.	14	TRBV28	TRBJ2-1	.	TGTGCCACCAAAACCGGGACAACCAGGCATGAGCAGTTCTTC	CATKTGTTRHEQFF
TRBD2	14	TRBV29-1	TRBJ2-7	.	TGCAGCGTTGAAGATCCGGGGGGGATGTACGAGCAGTACTTC	CSVEDPGGMYEQYF
TRBD2	16	TRBV4-1	TRBJ2-3	.	TGCGCCAGCAGCCAGGGAGCGGGGGGGAGCACAGATACGCAGTATTTT	CASSQGAGGSTDTQYF
.	18	TRBV20-1	TRBJ2-6	.	TGCAGTGCTAGGGCCGGGGCCGACAGCCCCTCTGGGGCCAACGTCCTGACTTTC	CSARAGADSPSGANVLTF
.	15	TRBV20-1	TRBJ1-2	once	TGCGGTGCTAGGGACCGTACAGGGATCAGGGATGGCTACACCTTC	CGARDRTGIRDGYTF
.	15	TRBV29-1	TRBJ2-1	few	TGCAGCGTTGAAGATGGCCTAGCTTCCTACAATGAGCAGTTCTTC	CSVEDGLASYNEQFF
.	16	TRBV28	TRBJ2-1	.	TGTGCCAGCAGTTTCTCTGGCCCCACAGGGTTTAATGAGCAGTTCTTC	CASSFSGPTGFNEQFF
.	15	TRBV7-2	TRBJ2-5	.	TGTGCCAGCAGCTTAAGACGGGCAGACCAAGAGACCCAGTACTTC	CASSLRRADQETQYF
.	15	TRBV7-2	TRBJ1-5	.	TGTGCCAGCAGCTTAGGGGCGCGAAGCAATCAGCCCCAGCATTTT	CASSLGARSNQPQHF
TRBD1	14	TRBV5-5	TRBJ1-6	.	TGTGCCAGCAGCCCCCGGACAGGGCATTCACCCCTCCACTTT	CASSPRTGHSPLHF
TRBD2	16	TRBV5-1	TRBJ2-1	.	TGCGCCAGCAGCCCCGAACTAGCGGGGGCCTCCAATGAGCAGTTCTTC	CASSPELAGASNEQFF
.	14	TRBV3-1	TRBJ1-5	.	TGTGCCAGCAGCCAGGGGGTAAAGGATCAGCCCCAGCATTTT	CASSQGVKDQPQHF
.	12	TRBV12-3/TRBV12-4	TRBJ1-6	few	TGTGCCAGCACAGACGGTAATTCACCCCTCCACTTT	CASTDGNSPLHF
TRBD2	16	TRBV12-3/TRBV12-4	TRBJ2-7	.	TGTGCCAGCAGCTTGAGGACTAGCGGGGGGTCCTACGAGCAGTACTTC	CASSLRTSGGSYEQYF
.	15	TRBV6-2/TRBV6-3	TRBJ1-1	.	TGTGCCAGCAGTCCGACAGCGCGGGTGAACACTGAAGCTTTCTTT	CASSPTARVNTEAFF
.	15	TRBV27	TRBJ1-5	.	TGTGCCAGCAGTCCTTCCGGGCAGGACCGCAGGGCCCAGCATTTT	CASSPSGQDRRAQHF
TRBD1	13	TRBV20-1	TRBJ1-6	.	TGCAGTACACAGGGGGCGAGCGGTTCACCCCTCCACTTT	CSTQGASGSPLHF
TRBD2	15	TRBV7-8	TRBJ2-7	.	TGTGCCAGCAGCCTTAGAGGGACTAGCGGGGGCAAGCAGTACTTC	CASSLRGTSGGKQYF
TRBD2	16	TRBV4-2	TRBJ2-5	few	TGTGCCAGCAGCCAGTCCTCCGGGACTAGCGGGGAGACCCAGTACTTC	CASSQSSGTSGETQYF
TRBD2	17	TRBV3-1	TRBJ2-1	.	TGTGCCAGCAGCCAAGGGACTCCGGGACTAACTTACAATGAGCAGTTCTTC	CASSQGTPGLTYNEQFF
TRBD1	15	TRBV4-3	TRBJ2-3	.	TGCGCCAGCAGCCAACAGGGGGCGCAGGCAGATACGCAGTATTTT	CASSQQGAQADTQYF
.	13	TRBV20-1	TRBJ2-4	many	TGCAGTGCTAGACGAGTAGCCAAAAACATTCAGTACTTC	CSARRVAKNIQYF
.	15	TRBV4-2	TRBJ2-7	once	TGTGCCAGCAGCCAAGAGAACAGGGCCGGCCACGAGCAGTACTTC	CASSQENRAGHEQYF
.	13	TRBV20-1	TRBJ2-7	.	TGCAGTCTCGATGGGGGGGGCGAGAAAAAGCAGTACTTC	CSLDGGGEKKQYF
.	15	TRBV3-1	TRBJ1-2	.	TGTGCCAGCAACCAAGGAAGGGTAAGCGGAGCTGGCTACACCTTC	CASNQGRVSGAGYTF
TRBD2	16	TRBV7-2	TRBJ2-5	once	TGTGCCAGCAGCTCCAGACTAGCGGGGGGGGAAGAGACCCAGTACTTC	CASSSRLAGGEETQYF
TRBD1	15	TRBV5-1	TRBJ1-1	once	TGCGCCAGCAGGCAAGGACAGGGTCTGAACACTGAAGCTTTCTTT	CASRQGQGLNTEAFF
TRBD1	15	TRBV27	TRBJ2-3	.	TGTGCCAGCAGCCCGGGACAGGGTGTAGCAGATACGCAGTATTTT	CASSPGQGVADTQYF